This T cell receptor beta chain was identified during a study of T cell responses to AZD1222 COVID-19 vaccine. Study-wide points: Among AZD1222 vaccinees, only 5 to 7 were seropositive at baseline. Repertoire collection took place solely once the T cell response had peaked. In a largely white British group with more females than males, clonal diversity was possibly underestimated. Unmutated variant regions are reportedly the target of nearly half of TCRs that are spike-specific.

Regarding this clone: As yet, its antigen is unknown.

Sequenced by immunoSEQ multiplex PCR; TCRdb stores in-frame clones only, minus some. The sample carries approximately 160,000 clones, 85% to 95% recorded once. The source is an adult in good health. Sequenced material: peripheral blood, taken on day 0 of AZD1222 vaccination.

CDR3 DNA: TGTGCCAGCAGTTTACAGCTAGATACGCAGTATTTT. Amino acid sequence: CASSLQLDTQYF. The chain is built from TRBV12-3 or TRBV12-4 and TRBJ2-3; D uncertain. V was clipped by 2 bases and J by 5 bases, with 5 bases between them. The CDR3 loop spans 12 amino acids.